A selection of T cell receptor beta chains follows, all from one sample in a study of blood T cell repertoires in COVID-19. Sequenced by immunoSEQ multiplex PCR; TCRdb stores in-frame clones only, minus some. The sample contains fewer than 200,000 clones, about 75% of which appear only once. Sequencing was performed on peripheral blood. These receptors came from a woman between 50 and 59 years old with active or convalescent COVID-19. The CDR3 runs from the conserved cysteine through the conserved F or W. A D gene is named only where the DNA matches it firmly. Where a row states a size, it is once, few, many or the class of an expanded clone; other rows omit it.

TRBV28	-	TRBJ1-6	-	TGTGCCAGCACTACTTTCGGGGGGTATAATTCACCCCTCCACTTT	CASTTFGGYNSPLHF
TRBV5-1	-	TRBJ1-1	once	TGCGCCAGCAGCTTGTTGACGGGGGACACTGAAGCTTTCTTT	CASSLLTGDTEAFF
TRBV5-6	TRBD1	TRBJ1-2	-	TGTGCCAGCAGAAGACAGGGTAGCTATGGCTACACCTTC	CASRRQGSYGYTF
TRBV28	TRBD1	TRBJ2-3	-	TGTGCCAGCAGTTTGACCGGCAGGGGGAATACGCAGTATTTT	CASSLTGRGNTQYF
TRBV7-8	TRBD2	TRBJ2-1	-	TGTGCCAGCGCAGACGGGGGGTCAGCGATCAATGAGCAGTTCTTC	CASADGGSAINEQFF
TRBV7-9	TRBD1	TRBJ1-1	once	TGTGCCAGCAGCTTTAGCCCGCAGGGGGCGACTGAAGCTTTCTTT	CASSFSPQGATEAFF
TRBV20-1	TRBD2	TRBJ2-1	-	TGCAGTGCTAGTGGGGGACTAGCCACCCCTCGCGAGCAGTTCTTC	CSASGGLATPREQFF
TRBV3-1/TRBV3-2	-	TRBJ1-6	-	TGTGCCAGCAGCCCCAGGGAGGGATATTCACCCCTCCACTTT	CASSPREGYSPLHF
TRBV7-2	-	TRBJ1-1	-	TGTGCCAGCAGCTTAGACACCTACACTGAAGCTTTCTTT	CASSLDTYTEAFF
TRBV21-1	-	TRBJ1-1	-	TGTGCCAGCAGCAAAGAATCAGGAGACAGGGGGCTTCTGAACACTGAAGCTTTCTTT	CASSKESGDRGLLNTEAFF
TRBV11-2	-	TRBJ1-2	few	TGTGCCAGCAGCCTGGGCCTAATCGCTAACTATGGCTACACCTTC	CASSLGLIANYGYTF
TRBV11-2	TRBD2	TRBJ2-1	-	TGTGCCAGCAGCTCTGGACTAGCGGGAGGTAACAATGAGCAGTTCTTC	CASSSGLAGGNNEQFF
TRBV28	TRBD2	TRBJ2-5	-	TGTGCCAGCACCTTGGGGACTAGCGGGAGGATCCAAGAGACCCAGTACTTC	CASTLGTSGRIQETQYF
TRBV4-2	-	TRBJ1-2	-	TGTGCCAGCAGCCAAGATGCAGGCACCTACTATGGCTACACCTTC	CASSQDAGTYYGYTF
TRBV7-2	TRBD1	TRBJ2-7	-	TGTGCCAGCAGCTTTAACAGGGGCTACGAGCAGTACTTC	CASSFNRGYEQYF
TRBV6-6	-	TRBJ1-2	-	TGTGCCAGCAGTCACGACAGGCTTACCACCTGGGGCTACACCTTC	CASSHDRLTTWGYTF
TRBV11-3	TRBD1	TRBJ2-1	once	TGTGCCAGCAGCCCCTGGACAGGGGAGGGCAATGAGCAGTTCTTC	CASSPWTGEGNEQFF
TRBV6-1	TRBD2	TRBJ2-3	-	TGTGCCAGCAGTGCACTTGCGACTAGCGGGAGTCGGAATACGCAGTATTTT	CASSALATSGSRNTQYF
TRBV7-2	TRBD1	TRBJ1-3	-	TGTGCCAGCAGCTTAAATACAGGGGCCCGCTCTGGAAACACCATATATTTT	CASSLNTGARSGNTIYF
TRBV29-1	TRBD1	TRBJ1-1	-	TGCAGCGTTGGGTCCCCGGGACAGGGTTTGGCTTTCTTT	CSVGSPGQGLAFF
TRBV7-2	-	TRBJ1-2	-	TGTGCCAGCAGCTTAGAGGGCAGGGGAGCTGGCTACACCTTC	CASSLEGRGAGYTF
TRBV5-6	TRBD1	TRBJ1-3	once	TGTGCCAGCAGCTTCATGACAGGGAGCTCTGGAAACACCATATATTTT	CASSFMTGSSGNTIYF
TRBV19	TRBD1	TRBJ1-6	-	TGTGCCAGTAGGGACAGGGGGTCTTCACCCCTCCACTTT	CASRDRGSSPLHF
TRBV6-1	TRBD1	TRBJ1-2	many	TGTGCCAGCAGTGAATACCTCTCGGGACAGTCCACCTATGGCTACACCTTC	CASSEYLSGQSTYGYTF
TRBV18	-	TRBJ2-3	-	TGTGCCAGCTCACCACGCCCGGGTTCCACAGATACGCAGTATTTT	CASSPRPGSTDTQYF
TRBV4-2	-	TRBJ1-5	-	TGTGCCAGCAGCCAAGATTTAACAGGCAATCAGCCCCAGCATTTT	CASSQDLTGNQPQHF
TRBV28	TRBD2	TRBJ2-7	-	TGTGCCAGCAGTTTAGCGGGAGGAGCCTACGAGCAGTACTTC	CASSLAGGAYEQYF
TRBV21-1	-	TRBJ2-5	-	TGTGCCAGCAGCACTCCTTTAGCGGGAGGGTCGGAGACCCAGTACTTC	CASSTPLAGGSETQYF
TRBV5-6	TRBD1	TRBJ2-3	few	TGTGCCAGCAGCTTGATGGCACAGGGGTGGGGCACAGATACGCAGTATTTT	CASSLMAQGWGTDTQYF
TRBV19	-	TRBJ2-5	-	TGTGCCAGTAGTTCCGTCGTTAGCGCAACTAAAGAGACCCAGTACTTC	CASSSVVSATKETQYF
TRBV5-5	TRBD1	TRBJ1-1	once	TGTGCCAGCAGCTTGTCGACAGGGCACACTGAAGCTTTCTTT	CASSLSTGHTEAFF
TRBV19	TRBD2	TRBJ2-1	-	TGTGCCAGTAGTATGGGCCTAGCGGGAGGGCCATACAATGAGCAGTTCTTC	CASSMGLAGGPYNEQFF
TRBV11-2	-	TRBJ1-1	-	TGTGCCAGCAGCTTCAGGCACAGCAGCATTGAAGCTTTCTTT	CASSFRHSSIEAFF
TRBV4-3	-	TRBJ1-4	once	TGCGCCAGCAGCCAAGATCCCCCAGGGAAGGCTAATGAAAAACTGTTTTTT	CASSQDPPGKANEKLFF
TRBV5-4	TRBD2	TRBJ2-2	-	TGTGCCAGCAGCTTGGGTCTAGCGGGGGTCACCGGGGAGCTGTTTTTT	CASSLGLAGVTGELFF
TRBV29-1	-	TRBJ1-4	-	TGCAGCGCGGCGAATAGTCCAACTAATGAAAAACTGTTTTTT	CSAANSPTNEKLFF
TRBV18	TRBD2	TRBJ2-7	-	TGTGCCAGCTCACCACCCGCTAGCGGGGGGGTACTAGAGCAGTACTTC	CASSPPASGGVLEQYF
TRBV28	-	TRBJ1-5	-	TGTGCCAGCAGGACTGATCAGGGATCGGTTCAGCCCCAGCATTTT	CASRTDQGSVQPQHF
TRBV7-2	-	TRBJ2-5	once	TGTGCCAGCAGCTTAGCGGCATCCGTCCAAGAGACCCAGTACTTC	CASSLAASVQETQYF
TRBV11-2	-	TRBJ2-2	few	TGTGCCAGCAGCCCCCTTCGGACCGGGGAGCTGTTTTTT	CASSPLRTGELFF
TRBV9	TRBD1	TRBJ2-3	-	TGTGCCAGCAGCGCCAGACCGGGACAGGGCACAGATACGCAGTATTTT	CASSARPGQGTDTQYF
TRBV5-1	-	TRBJ1-3	once	TGCGCCAGCAGCCAGTCGTCATCCAGTGGAAACACCATATATTTT	CASSQSSSSGNTIYF